This T cell receptor (beta chain) was profiled in a study of glioma-infiltrating T cells. Study outcomes and limitations: Non-neoplastic patients had below-expected tissue-blood divergence, while all gliomas exceeded expectation. Only very few CDR3 sequences appeared in both tissue and blood.

Amplification of TCR alpha and beta CDR3 regions from RNA used iRepertoire nested multiplex PCR. For one-step reverse transcription and amplification, about 90-450 ng of tissue mRNA or PBMC total RNA was used. MiXCR, run by TCRdb on the multiplex PCR reads, gives a single entry per CDR3 protein. This table has more than 950 distinct CDR3 sequences, less than 75% appearing once. Trimming removed 6 bases at V and 0 bases at J, with 12 bases between. There are 15 residues in the CDR3. The germline CDR1 and CDR2 sequences are MNHEY and SMNVEV (reference sequence). Relative to its sample, this clonotype is large. As yet, its antigen is unknown.

The chain is built from TRBV27 and TRBJ2-1; tentatively, D is TRBD2 (6 bases). Sequencing used glioma tissue, nonneoplastic brain tissue, or PBMCs (not recorded which). The receptor's source is a human donor with low-grade glioma or glioblastoma, undergoing nonglioma brain surgery, or in good health (not recorded which). The CDR3 loop reads CASRGGGNSYNEQFF. The CDR3 region has the DNA TGTGCCAGCAGAGGTGGCGGGAACTCCTACAATGAGCAGTTCTTC.